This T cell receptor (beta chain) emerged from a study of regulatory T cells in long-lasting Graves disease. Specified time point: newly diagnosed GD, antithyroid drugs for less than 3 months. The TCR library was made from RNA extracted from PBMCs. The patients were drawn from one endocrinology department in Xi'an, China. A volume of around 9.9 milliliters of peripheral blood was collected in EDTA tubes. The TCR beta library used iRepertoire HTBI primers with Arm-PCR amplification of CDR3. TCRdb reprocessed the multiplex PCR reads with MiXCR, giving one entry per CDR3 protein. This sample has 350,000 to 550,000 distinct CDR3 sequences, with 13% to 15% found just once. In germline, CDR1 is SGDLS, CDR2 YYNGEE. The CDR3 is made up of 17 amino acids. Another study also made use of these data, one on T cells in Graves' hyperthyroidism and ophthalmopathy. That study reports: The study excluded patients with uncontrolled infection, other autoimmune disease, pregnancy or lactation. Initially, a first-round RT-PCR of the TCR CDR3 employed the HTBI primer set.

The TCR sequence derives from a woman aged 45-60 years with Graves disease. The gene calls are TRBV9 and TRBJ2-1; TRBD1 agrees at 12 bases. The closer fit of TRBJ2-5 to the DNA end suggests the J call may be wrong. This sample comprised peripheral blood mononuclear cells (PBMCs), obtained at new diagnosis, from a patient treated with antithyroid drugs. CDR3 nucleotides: TGTGCCAGCAGCGCTTCCGGGACAGGGGGCGCCGGGGAGACCCAGTACTTC. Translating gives CASSASGTGGAGETQYF.